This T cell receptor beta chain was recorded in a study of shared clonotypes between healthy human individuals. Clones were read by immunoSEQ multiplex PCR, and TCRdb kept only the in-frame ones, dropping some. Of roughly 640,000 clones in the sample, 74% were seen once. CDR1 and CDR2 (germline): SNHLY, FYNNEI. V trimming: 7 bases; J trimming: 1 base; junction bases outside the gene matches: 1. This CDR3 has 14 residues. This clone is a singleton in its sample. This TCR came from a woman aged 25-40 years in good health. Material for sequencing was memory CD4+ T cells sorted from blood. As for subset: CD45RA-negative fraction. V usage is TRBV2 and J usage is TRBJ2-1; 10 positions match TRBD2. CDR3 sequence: CASTSGRSYNEQFF. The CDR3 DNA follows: TGTGCCAGCACTAGCGGGAGATCCTACAATGAGCAGTTCTTC.